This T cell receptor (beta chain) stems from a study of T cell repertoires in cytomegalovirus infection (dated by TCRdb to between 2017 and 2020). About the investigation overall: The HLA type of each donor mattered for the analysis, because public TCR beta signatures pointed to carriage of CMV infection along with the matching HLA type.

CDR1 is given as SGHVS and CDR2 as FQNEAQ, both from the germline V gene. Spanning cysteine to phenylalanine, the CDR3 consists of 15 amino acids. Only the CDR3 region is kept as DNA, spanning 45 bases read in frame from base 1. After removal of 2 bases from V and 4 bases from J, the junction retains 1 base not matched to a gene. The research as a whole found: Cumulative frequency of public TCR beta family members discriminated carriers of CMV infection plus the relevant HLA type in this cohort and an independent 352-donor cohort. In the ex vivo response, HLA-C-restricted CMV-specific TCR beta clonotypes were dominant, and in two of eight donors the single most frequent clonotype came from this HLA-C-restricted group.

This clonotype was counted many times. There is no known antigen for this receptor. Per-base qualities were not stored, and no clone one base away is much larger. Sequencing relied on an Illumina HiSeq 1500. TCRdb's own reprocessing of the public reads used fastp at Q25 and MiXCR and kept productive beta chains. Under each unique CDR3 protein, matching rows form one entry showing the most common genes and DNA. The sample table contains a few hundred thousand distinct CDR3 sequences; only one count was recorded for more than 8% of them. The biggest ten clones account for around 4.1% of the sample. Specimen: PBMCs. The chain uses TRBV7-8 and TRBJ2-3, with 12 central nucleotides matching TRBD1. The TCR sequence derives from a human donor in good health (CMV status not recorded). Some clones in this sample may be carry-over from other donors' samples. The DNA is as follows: TGTGCCAGCAGCTTAAGGGACAGGGGGCCAGATACGCAGTATTTT. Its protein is CASSLRDRGPDTQYF.